Below are 14 T cell receptor beta chains sequenced from a single sample in a study of shared clonotypes between healthy human individuals. Assay: immunoSEQ multiplex PCR; the TCRdb copy retains only in-frame clones and omits some. The sample has approximately 2,300,000 clones; 85% to 95% are singletons. Material for sequencing was naive CD4+ T cells from PBMCs. The subset denotes: CD45RA+ positively selected. These receptors all come from a man younger than 35 in good health. Some clones in this sample may be carry-over from other donors' samples.

Only one count was recorded for this clone. The chain combines TRBV19 with TRBJ2-7; D remains unclear. The V end lost 2 bases, the J end lost 4 bases, and 21 bases lay between the germline ends. CDR1 and CDR2 (germline): LNHDA, SQIVND (reference sequence). There are 17 residues in the CDR3. The CDR3 DNA reads TGTGCCAGTAGTATAATTCACAACAACCTTGGGATGTACGAGCAGTACTTC. It encodes CASSIIHNNLGMYEQYF.

The rearrangement links TRBV7-9 to TRBJ1-5; possibly TRBD1 for D (5 bases). This CDR3 is built from 13 residues. CDR1 is SEHNR and CDR2 is FQNEAQ in the germline V gene (reference sequence). V was trimmed by 0 bases and J by 10 bases, leaving 10 bases between them. In nucleotides, the CDR3 is TGTGCCAGCAGCTTAGCGGCGGGGGAACCCCAGCATTTT. It encodes CASSLAAGEPQHF.

The gene calls are TRBV11-2 and TRBJ2-1; 11 bases are shared with TRBD2. Germline CDR1 SGHAT, CDR2 FQNNGV. The V gene end was trimmed by 1 base and the J gene end by 9 bases; junction bases not matched to a gene: 5. This CDR3 has 15 amino acids. The CDR3 nucleotides are TGTGCCAGCAGCTTAGTTAGCGGGAGGGGAGGTGAGCAGTTCTTC. Translating gives CASSLVSGRGGEQFF.

Points on this clone: Other DNA sequences from this sample encode an identical CDR3 as well. The chain joins TRBV2 to TRBJ1-5; 9 bases map to TRBD1. The CDR3 loop spans 15 amino acids. CDR1 is SNHLY, CDR2 FYNNEI, per germline. V lost 4 bases, J lost 2 bases, and 3 bases stayed unmatched. The CDR3 sequence: CASSADRGGNQPQHF. The CDR3 coding sequence is TGTGCCAGCAGTGCGGACAGGGGTGGCAATCAGCCCCAGCATTTT. Filled out from reference TRBV2 and TRBJ1-5, the complete variable domain reads EPEVTQTPSHQVTQMGQEVILRCVPISNHLYFYWYRQILGQKVEFLVSFYNNEISEKSEIFDDQFSVERPDGSNFTLKIRSTKLEDSAMYFCASSADRGGNQPQHFGDGTRLSIL.

The chain is built from TRBV7-2 and TRBJ1-5, with D possibly being TRBD1 (5 bases). Germline V gene sequence: CDR1 SGHTA, CDR2 FQGNSA. V dropped 3 bases and J dropped 5 bases, with 14 bases sitting between them. The length of the CDR3 is 15 residues. The CDR3 sequence is CASSFQPGTYQPQHF. CDR3 DNA: TGTGCCAGCAGCTTTCAACCGGGGACTTATCAGCCCCAGCATTTT.

This clone is a singleton in its sample. The chain is built from TRBV6-5 and TRBJ1-4; D is ambiguous. The germline V gene has CDR1 MNHEY and CDR2 SVGAGI. V shed 5 bases and J shed 7 bases, with 11 bases lying between them. CDR3 size: 13 residues. The chain's CDR3 is CASSRQEGEKLFF. CDR3 in DNA: TGTGCCAGCAGTAGGCAGGAGGGTGAAAAACTGTTTTTT.

The chain couples TRBV30 to TRBJ2-5; D is perhaps TRBD2 (5 bases). This CDR3 is built from 13 residues. V was clipped by 5 bases and J by 7 bases, with 17 bases between them. Germline-derived CDR1 and CDR2 are GTSNPN and SVGIG (reference sequence). CDR3: CAWAVGTSGTQYF. CDR3 in DNA: TGTGCCTGGGCCGTAGGAACTAGTGGGACCCAGTACTTC.

The chain links TRBV4-1 to TRBJ2-7, with 10 bases lining up with TRBD2. The CDR3 has 16 residues. CDR1 MGHRA and CDR2 YSYEKL come from the germline V gene. V was clipped by 0 bases and J by 7 bases; unmatched bases: 9. DNA of the CDR3: TGCGCCAGCAGCCAAGAGTGGGCTAGCGGGAGTGGGGAGCAGTACTTC. Translated, it gives CASSQEWASGSGEQYF.

CDR3 sequence reads: CASSLFGGTGNTGELFF. For the CDR3, the DNA is TGTGCCAGCAGTTTATTTGGCGGGACGGGTAACACCGGGGAGCTGTTTTTT. The rearrangement links TRBV28 to TRBJ2-2; perhaps TRBD2 as D (6 bases). This CDR3 contains 17 residues. V was cut by 1 base and J by 2 bases, with 14 bases left in between. Germline-derived CDR1 and CDR2 are MDHEN and SYDVKM.

The genes are TRBV28 and TRBJ2-1; 10 nucleotides align to TRBD2. The length of the CDR3 is 13 residues. Per germline, CDR1 MDHEN and CDR2 SYDVKM. Unmatched junction bases numbered 9, after V lost 7 bases and J lost 12 bases. The CDR3 reads CASTGTSARGQFF. CDR3 in DNA: TGTGCCAGCACCGGGACTAGCGCTCGCGGGCAGTTCTTC. Using reference TRBV28 and TRBJ2-1 for the parts outside the CDR3, the full variable domain is DVKVTQSSRYLVKRTGEKVFLECVQDMDHENMFWYRQDPGLGLRLIYFSYDVKMKEKGDIPEGYSVSREKKERFSLILESASTNQTSMYLCASTGTSARGQFFGPGTRLTVL.

The V and J genes are TRBV5-4 and TRBJ2-5, with TRBD1 identical over 8 bases. The V segment lost 2 bases and the J segment 5 bases; nucleotides outside the gene matches: 8. Looked up from germline, CDR1 is SGHNT and CDR2 is YYREEE (reference sequence). The CDR3 totals 15 residues. CDR3 protein: CASSFRTGIGETQYF. CDR3 nucleotides: TGTGCCAGCAGCTTTCGGACAGGGATCGGGGAGACCCAGTACTTC.

The chain carries TRBV2 and TRBJ2-3; 8 nucleotides match TRBD2. V lost 7 bases to trimming and J lost 2 bases; unmatched junction nucleotides: 5. Germline loops: CDR1 SNHLY, CDR2 FYNNEI. The CDR3 spans 14 residues. The CDR3 sequence: CASNPGGDTDTQYF. CDR3 bases: TGTGCCAGCAATCCGGGAGGGGACACAGATACGCAGTATTTT.

J is TRBJ2-7 and V is TRBV6-5; possible D gene TRBD2, 6 bases. Germline CDR1 and CDR2: MNHEY and SVGAGI. The CDR3 totals 13 residues. V lost 2 bases and J lost 2, with 7 bases in between. CDR3 region: CASSYGRPYEQYF. The CDR3 nucleotides read TGTGCCAGCAGTTACGGGAGGCCCTACGAGCAGTACTTC.

The V call is TRBV28, the J call TRBJ1-6; 7 bases line up with TRBD1. Germline V gene lookup returns CDR1 MDHEN and CDR2 SYDVKM. Germline trimming cut 2 bases from V and 5 bases from J; bases unmatched to any gene: 0. The CDR3 is made up of 14 amino acids. The CDR3 DNA follows: TGTGCCAGCAGTTTAGGGACAGATAATTCACCCCTCCACTTT. Translation gives CASSLGTDNSPLHF.